These 7 T cell receptor beta chains share one sample of origin, sequenced in a study of blood T cell repertoires in COVID-19. The assay was immunoSEQ multiplex PCR, and TCRdb's table has in-frame clones only and misses some. The sample carries 50,000 or so clones, roughly 82% recorded once. The material sequenced was peripheral blood. These receptors were obtained from a man aged 35-49 years with acute or convalescent COVID-19.

The chain uses TRBV4-1 and TRBJ1-2, with TRBD1 matching 10 bases. CDR1 is MGHRA and CDR2 is YSYEKL in the germline V gene. J was trimmed by 2 bases and V by 2 bases; bases with no gene match: 11. CDR3 length: 18 residues. The CDR3 nucleotides are TGCGCCAGCAGCCAATATCGCAGTTCGGGACAGGGGAACTATGGCTACACCTTC. Translating gives CASSQYRSSGQGNYGYTF.

V is TRBV5-1 and J is TRBJ1-2; 10 bases map to TRBD1. V gave up 1 base and J gave up 5 bases; unmatched junction bases: 5. Looked up from germline, CDR1 is SGHRS and CDR2 is YFSETQ. The CDR3 contains 15 residues. DNA for the CDR3: TGCGCCAGCAGCTTGTTACAGGACAGGGGGTATGGCTACACCTTC. Translated, it gives CASSLLQDRGYGYTF.

This chain joins TRBV9 and TRBJ2-3; D ambiguous. From germline, CDR1 is SGDLS and CDR2 YYNGEE. This CDR3 comprises 13 residues. V lost 3 bases and J lost 5, with 10 bases in between. Written as DNA, the CDR3 is TGTGCCAGCAGCGCCCTACCGGGAGATACGCAGTATTTT. This translates into CASSALPGDTQYF.

The V gene is TRBV6-5, the J gene TRBJ1-1; D remains unclear. Trimming left V 5 bases short and J 4 bases short, with 11 bases between. From germline, CDR1 is MNHEY and CDR2 SVGAGI. This CDR3 is built from 13 residues. The CDR3 nucleotides read TGTGCCAGCAGTCGAGTGAGAGGCACTGAAGCTTTCTTT. Protein product: CASSRVRGTEAFF.

V gene TRBV7-9 combines with J gene TRBJ2-7, with D uncertain. Germline values: CDR1 SEHNR, CDR2 FQNEAQ (reference sequence). Trimming took 5 bases from V and 0 from J, leaving 5 bases between them. This CDR3 comprises 12 residues. The CDR3 loop reads CASSPSSYEQYF. CDR3 bases: TGTGCCAGCAGCCCGAGCTCCTACGAGCAGTACTTC.

V and J are TRBV11-3 and TRBJ2-2; a possible D gene is TRBD2 (5 bases). The CDR3 is 15 residues long. Between the trimmed V and J ends, which lost 2 bases and 4 bases, there was a span of 11 bases. Germline V gene sequence: CDR1 SGHNT, CDR2 YENEEA. CDR3 sequence reads: CASSLRGGSTGELFF. CDR3 coding DNA: TGTGCCAGCAGCTTACGGGGTGGAAGCACCGGGGAGCTGTTTTTT.

The V call is TRBV2, the J call TRBJ2-3; D possibly corresponds to TRBD1 (5 bases). The CDR3 loop spans 15 amino acids. V shed 3 bases and J shed 7 bases, with 17 bases lying between them. Germline-derived CDR1 and CDR2 are SNHLY and FYNNEI. The CDR3 region is CASSDPSSRGYTQYF. The CDR3 DNA reads as TGTGCCAGCAGTGACCCTTCATCAAGGGGATATACGCAGTATTTT.